These 30 T cell receptor beta chains were sequenced from one sample in a study of blood T cell repertoires in COVID-19. Data came from immunoSEQ multiplex PCR; TCRdb stores just in-frame clones and leaves some out. The repertoire holds about 290,000 clones, with 75% to 90% as singletons. The specimen sequenced was peripheral blood. These receptors all come from a woman aged 40-49 years who had recovered from COVID-19.

V and J are TRBV27 and TRBJ2-1, with 7 bases aligning to TRBD2. The CDR3 extends over 16 amino acids. The trim removed 0 bases at V and 7 bases at J, leaving 9 bases unmatched. In germline, CDR1 is MNHEY, CDR2 SMNVEV (reference sequence). The chain's CDR3 is CASSLSWAGVANEQFF. In nucleotides, the CDR3 is TGTGCCAGCAGTTTATCGTGGGCGGGAGTGGCAAATGAGCAGTTCTTC.

This clone was detected only a few times. This chain's CDR3 is CSVEGAGLVSGTQYF. CDR3 sequence (DNA): TGCAGCGTTGAAGGAGCAGGGTTAGTTTCAGGGACCCAGTACTTC. This sequence joins TRBV29-1 and TRBJ2-5; perhaps TRBD1 as D (5 bases). V lost 1 base, J lost 7 bases, and 19 bases lay in between. Germline CDR1 SQVTM, CDR2 ANQGSEA. The CDR3 runs 15 residues.

The rearrangement joins TRBV7-2 to TRBJ2-2; D is undetermined. Trimming removed 1 base from V and 1 base from J, with 4 bases in between. The germline V gene has CDR1 SGHTA and CDR2 FQGNSA. The CDR3 is 14 residues long. The CDR3 loop is CASSLVQNTGELFF. CDR3 DNA: TGTGCCAGCAGCTTAGTACAGAACACCGGGGAGCTGTTTTTT.

Remarks on this clone: Distinct nucleotide sequences in the sample also encode this CDR3. The CDR3 is CASSSTSYNEQFF. In nucleotides, the CDR3 is TGTGCCAGCAGCTCCACTAGCTACAATGAGCAGTTCTTC. This rearrangement joins TRBV7-9 to TRBJ2-1; a weak D match, TRBD2 (5 bases). The V gene's germline CDR1 is SEHNR and CDR2 FQNEAQ (reference sequence). V was cut by 4 bases and J by 3 bases, with 7 bases left in between. The CDR3 covers 13 residues. Looking up the rest from reference TRBV7-9 and TRBJ2-1 gives the full variable domain: DTGVSQNPRHKITKRGQNVTFRCDPISEHNRLYWYRQTLGQGPEFLTYFQNEAQLEKSRLLSDRFSAERPKGSFSTLEIQRTEQGDSAMYLCASSSTSYNEQFFGPGTRLTVL.

The chain combines TRBV6-5 with TRBJ2-2, with 7 bases fitting TRBD1. Unmatched junction bases numbered 5, after V lost 2 bases and J lost 2 bases. Per germline, CDR1 MNHEY and CDR2 SVGAGI. The CDR3 extends over 16 amino acids. DNA of the CDR3: TGTGCCAGCAGTTACGCAGGGGGAGCTAACACCGGGGAGCTGTTTTTT. Translated, it gives CASSYAGGANTGELFF.

The count of this clone is one. The chain joins TRBV5-1 to TRBJ2-1, with D unclear. V dropped 4 bases and J dropped 6 bases, with 5 bases sitting between them. The CDR3 is made up of 11 amino acids. Germline values: CDR1 SGHRS, CDR2 YFSETQ. The CDR3 loop is CASSLSNEQFF. The DNA for the CDR3 is TGCGCCAGCAGCCTCAGCAATGAGCAGTTCTTC.

The chain is built from TRBV24-1 and TRBJ2-2; D is perhaps TRBD1 (5 bases). Per the germline V gene, CDR1 is KGHDR and CDR2 is SFDVKD. Trimming removed 3 bases from V and 7 bases from J, with 11 bases in between. The CDR3 is 14 amino acids. In DNA form, the CDR3 reads TGTGCCACCAGTGATCATCAGGGTATCGGGGAGCTGTTTTTT. Translated, it gives CATSDHQGIGELFF.

The V call is TRBV7-8, the J call TRBJ2-2; 9 nucleotides align to TRBD1. The V gene end was trimmed by 2 bases and the J gene end by 3 bases; junction bases not matched to a gene: 4. Germline V gene lookup returns CDR1 SGHVS and CDR2 FQNEAQ. The CDR3 is made up of 16 amino acids. DNA of the CDR3: TGTGCCAGCAGCTTATTCGACAGGGGGGACACCGGGGAGCTGTTTTTT. This codes for CASSLFDRGDTGELFF.

A single count supports this clone. This chain connects TRBV6-5 to TRBJ2-7; weak D call: TRBD1 (6 bases). Trimming took 10 bases from V and 2 from J, leaving 18 bases between them. This CDR3 is built from 14 residues. Germline V gene lookup returns CDR1 MNHEY and CDR2 SVGAGI. The CDR3 region is CATLSRDTTYEQYF. CDR3 nucleotides: TGTGCCACCCTTTCCCGGGACACAACCTACGAGCAGTACTTC.

V usage is TRBV30 and J usage is TRBJ1-1; a possible D gene is TRBD1 (5 bases). CDR1 and CDR2 (germline): GTSNPN, SVGIG (reference sequence). V was clipped by 4 bases and J by 5 bases, with 14 bases between them. This CDR3 comprises 13 residues. CDR3 amino acids: CAWTLGGGTEAFF. CDR3 bases: TGTGCCTGGACGCTCGGGGGAGGGACTGAAGCTTTCTTT.

This CDR3 reads CASSAGLSYEQYF. As DNA, the CDR3 is TGTGCCAGCAGCGCGGGACTTTCGTACGAGCAGTACTTC. The chain couples TRBV9 to TRBJ2-7, with D possibly matching TRBD2 (6 bases). Germline V lookup: CDR1 SGDLS, CDR2 YYNGEE. Trimming left V 3 bases short and J 4 bases short, with 11 bases between. This CDR3 is built from 13 residues.

This clone was seen more than once but under ten times. This rearrangement joins TRBV5-1 to TRBJ2-5; D unclear. The germline V and J ends were trimmed by 4 bases and 0 bases, with 10 bases remaining between them. CDR3 length: 14 residues. The germline CDR1 and CDR2 sequences are SGHRS and YFSETQ. The CDR3 bases are TGCGCCAGCAGCCTGGAGCCGTACCAAGAGACCCAGTACTTC. The encoded protein is CASSLEPYQETQYF. Full variable domain (outside the CDR3, taken from reference TRBV5-1 and TRBJ2-5): KAGVTQTPRYLIKTRGQQVTLSCSPISGHRSVSWYQQTPGQGLQFLFEYFSETQRNKGNFPGRFSGRQFSNSRSEMNVSTLELGDSALYLCASSLEPYQETQYFGPGTRLLVL.

The chain has TRBV6-5 and TRBJ1-1, with 8 bases aligning to TRBD1. Germline V gene sequence: CDR1 MNHEY, CDR2 SVGAGI. V was pared by 9 bases and J by 3 bases, with 6 bases of the junction left unmatched. This CDR3 region has 13 residues. The CDR3 reads CASGAQGDTEAFF. CDR3 in DNA: TGTGCCAGTGGGGCACAGGGGGACACTGAAGCTTTCTTT.

The chain carries TRBV4-1 and TRBJ2-1; TRBD2 agrees at 7 bases. The CDR3 consists of 19 residues. The V gene's germline CDR1 is MGHRA and CDR2 YSYEKL. The trim removed 0 bases at V and 0 bases at J, leaving 11 bases unmatched. Here the CDR3 DNA reads TGCGCCAGCAGCCAAGATTGGGGTCTAGCGGAGAGCTCCTACAATGAGCAGTTCTTC. Translation: CASSQDWGLAESSYNEQFF.

The CDR3 coding sequence is TGTGCCAGCGGTCCCGATGAAGGGGGACAGCCCCAGCATTTT. Protein product: CASGPDEGGQPQHF. J is TRBJ1-5 and V is TRBV27; maybe TRBD1 (6 bases). Trimming shortened V by 8 bases and J by 7 bases, and 18 bases separated the two germline ends. CDR1 and CDR2 (germline): MNHEY, SMNVEV (reference sequence). The CDR3 spans 14 residues.

The V gene is TRBV20-1, the J gene TRBJ2-1, with TRBD2 identical over 13 bases. Germline V gene data show CDR1 as DFQATT and CDR2 as SNEGSKA (reference sequence). Unmatched junction bases numbered 8, after V lost 4 bases and J lost 2 bases. The CDR3 totals 17 residues. DNA of the CDR3: TGCAGTGCTACTGAACCACTAGCGGGAGGGACCTACAATGAGCAGTTCTTC. This codes for CSATEPLAGGTYNEQFF.

The chain recombines TRBV5-1 with TRBJ2-7, with TRBD1 identical over 8 bases. Germline CDR1 reads SGHRS; CDR2 reads YFSETQ. The CDR3 has 16 residues. The junction had 8 bases not matched to a gene; V was cut back by 3 bases and J by 0 bases. CDR3 sequence (DNA): TGCGCCAGCAGCTCCCCCCCCGGGACAGGCTCCTACGAGCAGTACTTC. Translating it yields CASSSPPGTGSYEQYF.

J is TRBJ2-7 and V is TRBV27; D possibly corresponds to TRBD2 (6 bases). The CDR3 loop spans 16 amino acids. Deletions cut 3 bases from V and 0 bases from J, with 15 bases between. From germline, CDR1 is MNHEY and CDR2 SMNVEV (reference sequence). In DNA, the CDR3 is TGTGCCAGCAGTTTGAAGCGGGCGGAACGCTCCTACGAGCAGTACTTC. Translation: CASSLKRAERSYEQYF.

This clone occurred once. V is TRBV11-2 and J is TRBJ1-1; D is ambiguous. Per the germline V gene, CDR1 is SGHAT and CDR2 is FQNNGV. V shed 1 base and J shed 4 bases, with 10 bases lying between them. There are 14 residues in the CDR3. CDR3 amino acids: CASSLAGGSTEAFF. CDR3 bases: TGTGCCAGCAGCTTAGCCGGCGGGAGCACTGAAGCTTTCTTT.

The chain is built from TRBV7-9 and TRBJ2-6; D gene uncertain. Germline CDR1 and CDR2: SEHNR and FQNEAQ (reference sequence). This CDR3 has 12 amino acids. V was cut by 2 bases and J by 9 bases, with 5 bases left in between. The CDR3 loop reads CASSLSNNVLTF. The CDR3 coding sequence is TGTGCCAGCAGCTTATCCAACAACGTCCTGACTTTC.

This chain joins TRBV30 and TRBJ2-2; D is possibly TRBD1 (6 bases). The ends were cut back, 1 base at V and 6 bases at J, with 15 bases in the middle. CDR3 length: 15 residues. Germline V gives CDR1 GTSNPN, CDR2 SVGIG (reference sequence). The CDR3 loop is CAWSERGRYPGELFF. The CDR3 region has the DNA TGTGCCTGGAGTGAGAGGGGGAGATATCCCGGGGAGCTGTTTTTT.

The rearrangement uses TRBV9 and TRBJ1-3; D uncertain. This CDR3 has 16 amino acids. The V and J ends lost 0 bases and 0 bases respectively, with 10 bases between them. The germline V gene has CDR1 SGDLS and CDR2 YYNGEE. CDR3 bases: TGTGCCAGCAGCGTAGAGTCGGGGAGCTCTGGAAACACCATATATTTT. Encoded protein: CASSVESGSSGNTIYF. Full variable domain (outside the CDR3, taken from reference TRBV9 and TRBJ1-3): DSGVTQTPKHLITATGQRVTLRCSPRSGDLSVYWYQQSLDQGLQFLIQYYNGEERAKGNILERFSAQQFPDLHSELNLSSLELGDSALYFCASSVESGSSGNTIYFGEGSWLTVV.

The V call is TRBV28, the J call TRBJ1-2; 8 nucleotides match TRBD1. Germline trimming cut 3 bases from V and 5 bases from J; bases unmatched to any gene: 5. The CDR3 sequence is 14 residues long. CDR1 MDHEN and CDR2 SYDVKM come from the germline V gene. The CDR3 bases are TGTGCCAGCAGTTTCCGGGACAGGTTTTATGGCTACACCTTC. It is translated as CASSFRDRFYGYTF.

The count of this clone is one. The J gene is TRBJ1-2, the V gene TRBV3-1 (or the pseudogene TRBV3-2); D remains ambiguous. The V gene's germline CDR1 is LGHDT and CDR2 YNNKEL (reference sequence). The V end was cut by 6 bases, the J end by 6 bases, with 23 bases between. The CDR3 is 16 amino acids. This CDR3 reads CASRRLLKRESDGYTF. CDR3 nucleotides: TGTGCCAGCAGGCGGCTCCTGAAGCGGGAGAGCGATGGCTACACCTTC.

This chain connects TRBV27 to TRBJ2-7, with 7 positions matching TRBD2. CDR3 length: 17 residues. The V gene's germline CDR1 is MNHEY and CDR2 SMNVEV (reference sequence). V dropped 4 bases and J dropped 0; count of bases not matched to a gene: 12. CDR3: CASSYRPPGLSSYEQYF. The CDR3 nucleotides are TGTGCCAGCAGTTACCGACCCCCGGGACTAAGCTCCTACGAGCAGTACTTC.

The chain joins TRBV5-1 to TRBJ2-7, with 7 bases matching TRBD1. Germline V CDR1 and CDR2: SGHRS, YFSETQ. This CDR3 region has 15 residues. Trimming took 4 bases from V and 6 from J; bases not matched to a gene: 13. The DNA for the CDR3 is TGCGCCAGCAGCCCGGCATCCGGGACAGTCGGCGAGCAGTACTTC. This translates into CASSPASGTVGEQYF.

V gene TRBV18 combines with J gene TRBJ2-1; TRBD2 aligns across 12 bases. Losses at the gene ends were 4 bases for V and 6 bases for J; bases not matched to a gene: 10. This CDR3 region has 17 residues. Germline V gene lookup returns CDR1 KGHSH and CDR2 LQKENI. CDR3 in amino acids: CASSLLTSGSFGNEQFF. Here the CDR3 DNA reads TGTGCCAGCTCACTCCTGACTAGCGGGAGTTTCGGCAATGAGCAGTTCTTC.

The chain combines TRBV28 with TRBJ2-7; D possibly corresponds to TRBD2 (6 bases). The CDR3 is 14 residues long. V lost 6 bases and J lost 3, with 15 bases in between. CDR1 and CDR2 (germline): MDHEN, SYDVKM. The CDR3 nucleotides read TGTGCCAGCAGCGATAGCGGCCAACTCTACGAGCAGTACTTC. This codes for CASSDSGQLYEQYF.

This clone came up a few times. This sequence joins TRBV7-9 and TRBJ2-2, with a possible D match to TRBD2 (5 bases). The CDR3 spans 12 residues. Germline CDR1 SEHNR, CDR2 FQNEAQ (reference sequence). V was pared by 5 bases and J by 5 bases, with 6 bases between. The CDR3 DNA reads TGTGCCAGCAGCAGAGGGACCGGGGAGCTGTTTTTT. This encodes CASSRGTGELFF.

This chain joins TRBV5-1 and TRBJ1-1; D is possibly TRBD1 (6 bases). The CDR3 runs 15 residues. The V and J ends lost 5 bases and 1 base respectively, with 15 bases between them. CDR1 is SGHRS and CDR2 is YFSETQ in the germline V gene. CDR3 loop: CASRNREGWNTEAFF. The CDR3 DNA sequence: TGCGCCAGCAGGAACAGGGAGGGCTGGAACACTGAAGCTTTCTTT.